Sequencing of this T cell receptor beta chain was carried out in a study of T cell responses to AZD1222 COVID-19 vaccine. Study results and caveats: White British ancestry dominated among donors, who included more females, and clonal diversity was possibly underestimated.

The CDR3 runs to 14 residues. Germline CDR1 is LNHNV and CDR2 is YYDKDF (reference sequence). V was pared by 1 base and J by 1 base, with 5 bases between. Sequencing used immunoSEQ multiplex PCR; TCRdb keeps in-frame clones, though not all of them. The data hold some 120,000 clones, with around 89% observed a single time. This clone was picked up a small number of times. Antigen specificity is unknown. The input for sequencing was peripheral blood, taken on day 0 of AZD1222 vaccination. The chain is built from TRBV15 and TRBJ1-5, with no clear D. The TCR comes from an adult in good health. The CDR3 DNA sequence: TGTGCCACCAGCAGAGCCCTAAGCAATCAGCCCCAGCATTTT. Amino acid sequence: CATSRALSNQPQHF. The entire variable domain, with the rest obtained from reference TRBV15 and TRBJ1-5, is as follows: DAMVIQNPRYQVTQFGKPVTLSCSQTLNHNVMYWYQQKSSQAPKLLFHYYDKDFNNEADTPDNFQSRRPNTSFCFLDIRSPGLGDTAMYLCATSRALSNQPQHFGDGTRLSIL.